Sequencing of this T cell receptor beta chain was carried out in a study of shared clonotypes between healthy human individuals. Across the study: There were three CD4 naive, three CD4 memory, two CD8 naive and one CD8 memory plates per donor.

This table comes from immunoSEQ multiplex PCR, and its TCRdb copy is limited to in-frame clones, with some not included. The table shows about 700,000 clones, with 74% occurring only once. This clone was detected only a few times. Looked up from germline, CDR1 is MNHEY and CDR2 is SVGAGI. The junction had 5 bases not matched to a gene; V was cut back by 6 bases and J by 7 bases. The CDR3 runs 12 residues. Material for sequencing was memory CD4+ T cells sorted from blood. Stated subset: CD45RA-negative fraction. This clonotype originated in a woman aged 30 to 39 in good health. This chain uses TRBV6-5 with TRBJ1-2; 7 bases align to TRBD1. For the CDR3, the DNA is TGTGCCAGCAGACTAGGGACAGCTGGCTACACCTTC. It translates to CASRLGTAGYTF.